What follows are 7 T cell receptor beta chains derived from one specimen sequenced in a study of T cell repertoires in cytomegalovirus infection (dated by TCRdb to about 2019). Sequencing was carried out with an Illumina HiSeq 1500. The public sequencing data were trimmed at Q25 with fastp and processed into clonotypes with MiXCR by TCRdb, which kept only in-frame beta chains. CDR3 protein sequences are deduplicated, and each keeps its most common genes and DNA. The sample includes about 55,000 distinct CDR3 sequences, with 20% to 25% observed a single time. The ten largest account for about 68% of the sample. The treatment or condition label for this specimen denotes: in vitro stimulation with specific CMV peptide epitopes to enrich CMV-specific T cells. These receptors are not linked to any known antigen. Source: CD8+ T cells from cultured PBMCs, taken from culture after CMV antigen stimulation. The receptors here all came from a human donor in good health (CMV status not recorded). Some clones in this sample may be carry-over from other donors' samples.

This chain connects TRBV28 to TRBJ1-2; TRBD1 aligns across 7 bases. This CDR3 is 14 amino acids long. V lost 4 bases and J lost 0; bases outside the gene matches: 2. Germline CDR1 and CDR2: MDHEN and SYDVKM. CDR3 DNA sequence: TGTGCCAGCAGTTCCGGGACAGCTAACTATGGCTACACCTTC. It is translated as CASSSGTANYGYTF.

The chain joins TRBV11-3 to TRBJ2-7; a weak D match, TRBD2 (5 bases). Germline CDR1 reads SGHNT; CDR2 reads YENEEA. This CDR3 is 13 amino acids long. Trimming took off 6 bases at V and 2 bases at J, with 11 bases between the two ends. The CDR3 DNA reads TGTGCCAGCAGTCAGGACTCCGCCTACGAGCAGTACTTC. The encoded protein is CASSQDSAYEQYF.

The chain couples TRBV29-1 to TRBJ2-1; possible D gene TRBD2, 6 bases. V was pared by 1 base and J by 4 bases, with 14 bases between. The CDR3 runs 15 residues. CDR1 and CDR2 (germline): SQVTM, ANQGSEA. The CDR3 DNA reads as TGCAGCGTTGAAGGGGAGGTCGGGAGTTACAATGAGCAGTTCTTC. Its protein product is CSVEGEVGSYNEQFF.

This clonotype was counted once. This sequence joins TRBV15 and TRBJ1-1; D may be TRBD1 (6 bases). The CDR3 is 16 residues long. Germline lookup yields CDR1 LNHNV and CDR2 YYDKDF (reference sequence). With 0 bases removed from V and 1 base from J, the gap between germline ends came to 12 bases. DNA of the CDR3: TGTGCCACCAGCAGAGATCGTGGGGGCGAGAACACTGAAGCTTTCTTT. Its protein product is CATSRDRGGENTEAFF.

This clonotype appeared a few times. The rearrangement links TRBV2 to TRBJ2-7; 7 nucleotides match TRBD2. The germline gives CDR1 SNHLY, CDR2 FYNNEI. The CDR3 has 17 amino acids. The V gene end was trimmed by 2 bases and the J gene end by 0 bases; junction bases not matched to a gene: 10. The CDR3: CASSEWSSGHISYEQYF. The CDR3 region has the DNA TGTGCCAGCAGTGAATGGAGTAGCGGGCACATCTCCTACGAGCAGTACTTC.

This clonotype turned up a few times. This chain joins TRBV5-5 and TRBJ2-7; D perhaps matches TRBD2 (5 bases). The V and J ends lost 3 bases and 3 bases respectively, with 10 bases between them. The CDR3 is 13 residues long. Germline values: CDR1 SGHKS, CDR2 YYEKEE (reference sequence). The CDR3 sequence: CASSWRLGYEQYF. CDR3 DNA sequence: TGTGCCAGCAGCTGGAGGCTCGGCTACGAGCAGTACTTC.

This clonotype turned up a few times. The chain employs TRBV12-3 or TRBV12-4 and TRBJ1-5, with D possibly being TRBD1 (6 bases). V was trimmed by 5 bases and J by 4 bases, leaving 18 bases between them. The CDR3 has 16 residues. The CDR3 region is CASSPWDRDTNQPQHF. The CDR3 bases are TGTGCCAGCAGTCCCTGGGATAGGGACACGAATCAGCCCCAGCATTTT.